Listed below are T cell receptor beta chains from one sample, sequenced in a study of cytomegalovirus exposure and HLA in healthy donors. The data were produced by immunoSEQ multiplex PCR, yet TCRdb's version contains in-frame clones alone and is incomplete. The top ten clones hold 10% to 15% of a sample with tens of thousands of clones, roughly 60% of them seen once. Source material: PBMCs. The receptors stem from a human donor in good health. CDR3s include the opening cysteine and the closing phenylalanine or tryptophan.

len: 14
j_gene: TRBJ1-1
v_gene: TRBV29-1
CDR3aa: CSVVALRTGAEAFF

len: 16
j_gene: TRBJ1-3
v_gene: TRBV4-3
CDR3aa: CASSQAWDSAGNTIYF

len: 14
j_gene: TRBJ2-1
v_gene: TRBV4-1
CDR3aa: CASSHGTSYNEQFF

len: 15
j_gene: TRBJ1-4
v_gene: TRBV9
CDR3aa: CASSVAGTVGEKLFF

len: 15
j_gene: TRBJ1-5
v_gene: TRBV4-3
CDR3aa: CASSQDRTGDQPQHF

len: 17
j_gene: TRBJ2-7
v_gene: TRBV7-6
CDR3aa: CASSLQARGTASYEQYF

len: 17
j_gene: TRBJ2-3
v_gene: TRBV19
CDR3aa: CASSIGTSGASTDTQYF

len: 14
j_gene: TRBJ2-5
v_gene: TRBV19
CDR3aa: CASSSGGVSETQYF

len: 11
j_gene: TRBJ1-2
v_gene: TRBV25-1
CDR3aa: CASSAGPGYPF

len: 18
j_gene: TRBJ1-5
v_gene: TRBV19
CDR3aa: CASSVAPIQGYSNQPQHF

len: 15
j_gene: TRBJ1-6
v_gene: TRBV27
CDR3aa: CASSTPGQGRSPLHF

len: 14
j_gene: TRBJ2-5
v_gene: TRBV18
CDR3aa: CASSPGVEGNTQYF

len: 15
j_gene: TRBJ1-4
v_gene: TRBV2
CDR3aa: CASRGTTGTNEKLFF

len: 17
j_gene: TRBJ1-2
v_gene: TRBV11-2
CDR3aa: CASSFPSTGSANYGYTF

len: 14
j_gene: TRBJ1-3
v_gene: TRBV19
CDR3aa: CASIGRLSGNTIYF

len: 14
j_gene: TRBJ1-2
v_gene: TRBV6-5
CDR3aa: CASSRMTGIYGYTF

len: 15
j_gene: TRBJ2-7
v_gene: TRBV11-2
CDR3aa: CASSADRGMLYEQYF

len: 15
j_gene: NA
v_gene: TRBV5-4
CDR3aa: CASSLAGATSYEQYF

len: 19
j_gene: TRBJ2-2
v_gene: TRBV7-9
CDR3aa: CASSFLRFRQRVNTGELFF

len: 14
j_gene: NA
v_gene: TRBV19
CDR3aa: CASSVPGLANEQYF

len: 14
j_gene: TRBJ1-1
v_gene: TRBV7-2
CDR3aa: CASSLDRVWAEAFF

len: 14
j_gene: TRBJ1-2
v_gene: TRBV19
CDR3aa: CASGGREANYGYTF

len: 17
j_gene: TRBJ1-4
v_gene: TRBV5-1
CDR3aa: CASSYYSTRDSNEKLFF

len: 13
j_gene: TRBJ1-2
v_gene: TRBV19
CDR3aa: CASRPTGSYGYTF

len: 13
j_gene: TRBJ2-1
v_gene: TRBV6-5
CDR3aa: CASSYGSDNEQFF

len: 15
j_gene: TRBJ2-7
v_gene: TRBV5-4
CDR3aa: CASSPSDRASYEQYF

len: 14
j_gene: TRBJ2-1
v_gene: TRBV7-6
CDR3aa: CASTEEQGFDEQFF

len: 15
j_gene: TRBJ2-5
v_gene: TRBV4-3
CDR3aa: CASSRLAGGQETQYF

len: 17
j_gene: TRBJ1-3
v_gene: TRBV14
CDR3aa: CASSLSGLSRSGNTIYF

len: 16
j_gene: TRBJ1-6
v_gene: TRBV9
CDR3aa: CASSRSGDRVNSPLHF

len: 15
j_gene: TRBJ1-1
v_gene: TRBV10-3
CDR3aa: CAISDSTQGAAEAFF

len: 14
j_gene: TRBJ1-5
v_gene: TRBV29-1
CDR3aa: CSVRQGPVDQPQHF

len: 12
j_gene: TRBJ1-1
v_gene: TRBV2
CDR3aa: CASSLRGTEAFF

len: 17
j_gene: TRBJ1-6
v_gene: TRBV30
CDR3aa: CAWSNGGGSSYNSPLHF

len: 15
j_gene: TRBJ1-4
v_gene: TRBV18
CDR3aa: CASSPRPAINEKLFF

len: 17
j_gene: TRBJ2-7
v_gene: TRBV2
CDR3aa: CASSESSSGHYAYEQYF

len: 15
j_gene: TRBJ2-1
v_gene: TRBV18
CDR3aa: CASSTRTGNRNEQFF

len: 16
j_gene: TRBJ2-2
v_gene: TRBV5-6
CDR3aa: CASSLDYRMNTGELFF

len: 16
j_gene: TRBJ1-5
v_gene: TRBV18
CDR3aa: CASSPNQGGGNQPQHF

len: 15
j_gene: TRBJ2-5
v_gene: TRBV7-9
CDR3aa: CSSSYSGGPPETQYF

len: 15
j_gene: TRBJ1-6
v_gene: TRBV5-1
CDR3aa: CASSLNIQGASPLHF

len: 16
j_gene: TRBJ2-3
v_gene: TRBV5-4
CDR3aa: CASSLADGGRTDTQYF

len: 15
j_gene: TRBJ1-4
v_gene: TRBV9
CDR3aa: CASSVGTGAIEKLFF

len: 15
j_gene: TRBJ2-7
v_gene: TRBV14
CDR3aa: CASSQLGTGFDEQYF

len: 11
j_gene: TRBJ1-1
v_gene: TRBV9
CDR3aa: CASSPRTEAFF

len: 14
j_gene: NA
v_gene: TRBV5-6
CDR3aa: CASSFRGSGYEQYF

len: 15
j_gene: TRBJ1-2
v_gene: TRBV5-6
CDR3aa: CASSSSDTVLYGYTF